This is a list of T cell receptor beta chains from one sample in a study of shared clonotypes between healthy human individuals. Sequencing was performed with immunoSEQ multiplex PCR; in TCRdb, only in-frame clones are kept and a portion is missing. The data contain a few hundred thousand clones, roughly 85% of them singletons. What was sequenced was PBMCs. The source of these receptors is a woman in her forties in good health. Some clones in this sample may be carry-over from other donors' samples. CDR3s leave out the opening cysteine and the closing phenylalanine or tryptophan.

V gene: TRBV9
J gene: TRBJ2-1
CDR3 protein: ASSAEGGTYNEQF

V gene: TRBV30
J gene: TRBJ1-1
CDR3 protein: AWQFLPTGRSTEAF

V gene: TRBV18
J gene: TRBJ2-3
CDR3 protein: ASSPELGAEDTQY

V gene: TRBV10-3
J gene: TRBJ2-7
CDR3 protein: ASSDKGSPSEQY

V gene: TRBV7-9
J gene: TRBJ2-5
CDR3 protein: ASSFTSGSSETQY

V gene: TRBV15
J gene: TRBJ1-2
CDR3 protein: ATSRGGDSTYGYT

V gene: TRBV30
J gene: TRBJ1-5
CDR3 protein: AWSVGHPMGPQH

V gene: TRBV19
J gene: TRBJ2-7
CDR3 protein: ASSPSGRGEQY

V gene: TRBV5-4
J gene: TRBJ2-7
CDR3 protein: ASSPTLVGGSEQY

V gene: TRBV19
J gene: TRBJ2-3
CDR3 protein: ASSIGTSGHPDTQY

V gene: TRBV18
J gene: TRBJ2-3
CDR3 protein: ASSPPSSDTQY

V gene: TRBV2
J gene: TRBJ1-5
CDR3 protein: ASSEYRDQPQH

V gene: TRBV2
J gene: TRBJ2-5
CDR3 protein: ASRGQETQY

V gene: TRBV5-5
J gene: TRBJ1-1
CDR3 protein: ASRGPGEAF

V gene: TRBV6-5
J gene: TRBJ2-5
CDR3 protein: ASSPTGSETQY

V gene: TRBV5-1
J gene: TRBJ1-1
CDR3 protein: ASSRATDKEKAF

V gene: TRBV30
J gene: TRBJ2-7
CDR3 protein: AWAGLRYNYEQY

V gene: TRBV28
J gene: TRBJ1-2
CDR3 protein: ASSLLGTGVGGYT

V gene: TRBV2
J gene: TRBJ2-1
CDR3 protein: ASSGQGAIDEQF

V gene: TRBV2
J gene: TRBJ2-7
CDR3 protein: ASSDGTGTYEQY

V gene: TRBV12-1
J gene: TRBJ2-7
CDR3 protein: ASSPRERENEQY

V gene: TRBV27
J gene: TRBJ1-2
CDR3 protein: ASTSGEGYT

V gene: TRBV5-6
J gene: TRBJ2-7
CDR3 protein: ASSLTGSEQY

V gene: TRBV30
J gene: TRBJ2-1
CDR3 protein: AWSLAGTGVRNEQF

V gene: TRBV19
J gene: TRBJ2-4
CDR3 protein: ASSTPRPGSPKNIQY

V gene: TRBV7-9
J gene: TRBJ1-1
CDR3 protein: ASSLEFSEAF

V gene: TRBV10-3
J gene: TRBJ2-2
CDR3 protein: AISEGYQTGELF

V gene: TRBV6-1
J gene: TRBJ2-5
CDR3 protein: ASSERVGGPSTQY

V gene: TRBV4-1
J gene: TRBJ2-1
CDR3 protein: ASSQGLAGYNEQF

V gene: TRBV27
J gene: TRBJ2-2
CDR3 protein: ASSLTSNTGELF

V gene: TRBV15
J gene: TRBJ2-7
CDR3 protein: ATSKGGSSYEQY

V gene: TRBV21-1
J gene: TRBJ2-1
CDR3 protein: ASSKEVLAGSSYNEQF

V gene: TRBV27
J gene: TRBJ2-1
CDR3 protein: ASSLSSSSHSYNEQF

V gene: TRBV13
J gene: TRBJ2-7
CDR3 protein: ASSSSRDRVQRYEQY

V gene: TRBV4-3
J gene: TRBJ1-5
CDR3 protein: ASSQGRETGQPQH

V gene: TRBV19
J gene: TRBJ2-1
CDR3 protein: ASSPGTVSYNEQF

V gene: TRBV7-8
J gene: TRBJ2-7
CDR3 protein: ASSRQGGEQY

V gene: TRBV7-6
J gene: TRBJ2-7
CDR3 protein: ASSLVSSGALAGEQY

V gene: TRBV9
J gene: TRBJ2-5
CDR3 protein: ASSAAGGGETQY

V gene: TRBV4-3
J gene: TRBJ1-1
CDR3 protein: ASSQVEATEAF

V gene: TRBV5-6
J gene: TRBJ2-3
CDR3 protein: ASSLTQGGRTDTQY